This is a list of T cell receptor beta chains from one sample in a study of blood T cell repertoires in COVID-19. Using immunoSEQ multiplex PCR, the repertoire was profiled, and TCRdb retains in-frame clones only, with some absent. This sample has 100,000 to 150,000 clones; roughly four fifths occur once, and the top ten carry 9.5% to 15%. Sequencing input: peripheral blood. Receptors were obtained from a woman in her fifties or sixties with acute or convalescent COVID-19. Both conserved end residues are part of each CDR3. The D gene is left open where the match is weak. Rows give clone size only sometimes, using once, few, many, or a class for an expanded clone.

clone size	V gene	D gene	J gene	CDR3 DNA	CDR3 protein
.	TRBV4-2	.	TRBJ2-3	TGTGCCAGCAGCCAAGATGACCCCTCGGGGGTTGGGCAGTATTTT	CASSQDDPSGVGQYF
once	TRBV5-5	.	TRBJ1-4	TGTGCCAGCAGCTTGGCTATTGGGGGCCGAAATGAAAAACTGTTTTTT	CASSLAIGGRNEKLFF
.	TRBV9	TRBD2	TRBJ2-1	TGTGCCAGCAGCGTAGCTAGCGGGGGGGCTGGGTCCTACAATGAGCAGTTCTTC	CASSVASGGAGSYNEQFF
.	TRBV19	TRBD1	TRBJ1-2	TGTGCCAGTAACCCGGGACAGGGAAAATATGGCTACACCTTC	CASNPGQGKYGYTF
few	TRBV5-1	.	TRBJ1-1	TGCGCCACAGCGGGGGATCCAGACACTGAAGCTTTCTTT	CATAGDPDTEAFF
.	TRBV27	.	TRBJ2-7	TGTGCCAGCAGTTTCCAGGAAAGGAACGAGCAGTACTTC	CASSFQERNEQYF
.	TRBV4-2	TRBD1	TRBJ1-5	TGTGCCAGCAGCCAGGTGCAGGGGGCAGGCAATCAGCCCCAGCATTTT	CASSQVQGAGNQPQHF
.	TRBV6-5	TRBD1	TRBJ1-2	TGTGCCAGCAGTCGGGACAGGCCCCAGTATGGCTACACCTTC	CASSRDRPQYGYTF
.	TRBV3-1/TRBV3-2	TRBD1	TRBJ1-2	TGTGCCAGCAGCCAAAAGAGGGGACAGGGTGACTATGGCTACACCTTC	CASSQKRGQGDYGYTF
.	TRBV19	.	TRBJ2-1	TGTGCCAGTAGTATATCGGACATTTACAATGAGCAGTTCTTC	CASSISDIYNEQFF
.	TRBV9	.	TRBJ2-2	TGTGCCAGCAGTCCCAGGGGCGAGAGGGCCGGGGAGCTGTTTTTT	CASSPRGERAGELFF
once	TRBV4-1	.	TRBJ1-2	TGCGCCAGCAGCCAACGATCAGGGTTCCAATCCTATGGCTACACCTTC	CASSQRSGFQSYGYTF
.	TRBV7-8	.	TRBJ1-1	TGTGCCAGCAGCCTCCGGGACACTCTTGGTTGGGGAGCTTTCTTT	CASSLRDTLGWGAFF
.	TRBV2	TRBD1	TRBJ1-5	TGTGCCAGCAGTGACAGGACAGGGAATAATCAGCCCCAGCATTTT	CASSDRTGNNQPQHF
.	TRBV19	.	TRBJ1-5	TGTGCCAGCGGTACCGGGACTCCCAGCCAGCAGCCCCAGCATTTT	CASGTGTPSQQPQHF
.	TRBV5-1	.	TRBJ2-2	TGCGCCAGCAGCCGCGACACCTTGACCGGGGAGCTGTTTTTT	CASSRDTLTGELFF